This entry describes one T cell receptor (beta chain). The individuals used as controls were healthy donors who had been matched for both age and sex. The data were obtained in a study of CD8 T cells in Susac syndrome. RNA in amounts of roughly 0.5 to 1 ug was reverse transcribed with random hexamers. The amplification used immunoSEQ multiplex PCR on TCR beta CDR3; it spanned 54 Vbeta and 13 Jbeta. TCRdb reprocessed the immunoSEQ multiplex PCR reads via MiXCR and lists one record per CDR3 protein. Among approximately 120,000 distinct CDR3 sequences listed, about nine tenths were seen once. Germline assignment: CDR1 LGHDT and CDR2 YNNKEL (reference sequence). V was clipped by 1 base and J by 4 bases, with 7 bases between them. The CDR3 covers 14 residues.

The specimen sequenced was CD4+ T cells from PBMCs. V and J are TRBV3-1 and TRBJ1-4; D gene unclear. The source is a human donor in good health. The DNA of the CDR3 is TGTGCCAGCAGCCAAGGCTCTGGTAATGAAAAACTGTTTTTT. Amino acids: CASSQGSGNEKLFF.